This T cell receptor (beta chain) was identified in a study of tumor-infiltrating lymphocytes in localized non-small cell lung cancer. Study-wide background: Some samples were collected after neoadjuvant chemotherapy; smokers, never-smokers and several histologies were included. Tumor tissue and non-adjacent uninvolved lung came from each patient.

To note about this clone: Its antigen is unidentified.

TCRdb keeps only in-frame clones here, not all; method: immunoSEQ multiplex PCR. Of roughly 6,000 clones in the sample, 70% to 75% are singletons; the top ten hold roughly an eighth. Findings and caveats of the study: TCR sequencing covered a subset of patients with enough tissue.

Germline lookup yields CDR1 LNHDA and CDR2 SQIVND (reference sequence). V shed 5 bases, J shed 7 bases, and the junction held 10 bases outside the gene matches. CDR3 size: 15 residues. Input material: lung tumor tissue. The TCR comes from a human donor with non-small cell lung cancer. V gene TRBV19 combines with J gene TRBJ2-7, with TRBD2 matching over 11 bases. The CDR3 spells CASSPVTSGSREQYF. For the CDR3, the DNA is TGTGCCAGTAGTCCAGTTACTAGCGGGAGTCGGGAGCAGTACTTC.